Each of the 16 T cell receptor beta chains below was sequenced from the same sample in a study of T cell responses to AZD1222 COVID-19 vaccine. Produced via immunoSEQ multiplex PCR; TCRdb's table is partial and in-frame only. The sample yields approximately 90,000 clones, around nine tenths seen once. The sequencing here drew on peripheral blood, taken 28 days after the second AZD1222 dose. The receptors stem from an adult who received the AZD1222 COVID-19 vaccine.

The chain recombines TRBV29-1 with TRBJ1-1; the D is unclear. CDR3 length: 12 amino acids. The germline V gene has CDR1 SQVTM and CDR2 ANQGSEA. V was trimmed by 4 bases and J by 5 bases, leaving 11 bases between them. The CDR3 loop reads CSVGTPGTEAFF. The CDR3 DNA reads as TGCAGCGTTGGGACCCCCGGAACTGAAGCTTTCTTT.

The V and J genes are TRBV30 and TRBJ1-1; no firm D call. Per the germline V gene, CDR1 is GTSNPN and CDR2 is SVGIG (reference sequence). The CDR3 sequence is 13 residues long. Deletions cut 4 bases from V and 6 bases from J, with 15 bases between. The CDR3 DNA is TGTGCCTGGAATCGAGGGATTCACCCTGAAGCTTTCTTT. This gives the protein CAWNRGIHPEAFF.

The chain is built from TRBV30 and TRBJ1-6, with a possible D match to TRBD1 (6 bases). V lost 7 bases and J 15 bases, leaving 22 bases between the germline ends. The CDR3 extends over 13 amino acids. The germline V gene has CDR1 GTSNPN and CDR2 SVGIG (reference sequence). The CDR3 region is CASPGGPGRVLHF. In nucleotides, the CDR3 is TGTGCCTCCCCGGGGGGGCCCGGTAGGGTCCTCCACTTT.

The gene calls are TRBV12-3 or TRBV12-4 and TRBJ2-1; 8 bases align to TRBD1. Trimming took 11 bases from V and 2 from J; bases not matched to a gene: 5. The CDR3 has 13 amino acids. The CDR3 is CAGGQGPYNEQFF. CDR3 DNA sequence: TGTGCCGGAGGACAGGGTCCCTACAATGAGCAGTTCTTC.

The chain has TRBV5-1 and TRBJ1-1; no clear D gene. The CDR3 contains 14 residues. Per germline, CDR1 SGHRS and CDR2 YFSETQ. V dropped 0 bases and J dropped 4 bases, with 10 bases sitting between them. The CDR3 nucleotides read TGCGCCAGCAGCTTGGCCTGGGGAGGCACTGAAGCTTTCTTT. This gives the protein CASSLAWGGTEAFF.

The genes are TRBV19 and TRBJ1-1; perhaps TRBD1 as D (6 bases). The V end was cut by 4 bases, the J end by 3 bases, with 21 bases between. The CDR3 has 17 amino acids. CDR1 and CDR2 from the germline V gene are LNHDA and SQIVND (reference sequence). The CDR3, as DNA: TGTGCCAGTAGTAGACAGAGGGGGGGAGGAGTGGACACTGAAGCTTTCTTT. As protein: CASSRQRGGGVDTEAFF. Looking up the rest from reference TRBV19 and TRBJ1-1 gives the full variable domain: DGGITQSPKYLFRKEGQNVTLSCEQNLNHDAMYWYRQDPGQGLRLIYYSQIVNDFQKGDIAEGYSVSREKKESFPLTVTSAQKNPTAFYLCASSRQRGGGVDTEAFFGQGTRLTVV.

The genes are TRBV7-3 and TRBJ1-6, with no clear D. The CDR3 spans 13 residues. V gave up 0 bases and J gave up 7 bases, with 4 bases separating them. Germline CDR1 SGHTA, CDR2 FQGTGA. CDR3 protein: CASSLTLNSPLHF. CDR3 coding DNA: TGTGCCAGCAGCTTAACGCTAAATTCACCCCTCCACTTT.

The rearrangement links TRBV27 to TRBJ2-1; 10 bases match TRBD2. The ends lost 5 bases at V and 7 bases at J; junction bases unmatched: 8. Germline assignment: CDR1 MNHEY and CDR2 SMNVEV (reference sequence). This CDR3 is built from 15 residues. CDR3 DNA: TGTGCCAGCAGTGCGCTAGCGGGGGTTGGGAATGAGCAGTTCTTC. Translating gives CASSALAGVGNEQFF.

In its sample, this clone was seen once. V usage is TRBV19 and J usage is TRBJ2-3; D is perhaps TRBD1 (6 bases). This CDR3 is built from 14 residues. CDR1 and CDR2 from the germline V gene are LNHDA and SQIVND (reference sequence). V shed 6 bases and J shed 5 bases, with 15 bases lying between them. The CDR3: CASRAGAVRDTQYF. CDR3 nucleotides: TGTGCCAGTAGGGCAGGGGCTGTGAGAGATACGCAGTATTTT.

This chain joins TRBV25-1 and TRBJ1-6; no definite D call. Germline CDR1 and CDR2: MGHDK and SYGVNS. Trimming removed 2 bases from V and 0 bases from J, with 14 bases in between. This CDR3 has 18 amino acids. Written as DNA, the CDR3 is TGTGCCAGCAGTGAACCCCTGGGTCAGAGCTCCTATAATTCACCCCTCCACTTT. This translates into CASSEPLGQSSYNSPLHF.

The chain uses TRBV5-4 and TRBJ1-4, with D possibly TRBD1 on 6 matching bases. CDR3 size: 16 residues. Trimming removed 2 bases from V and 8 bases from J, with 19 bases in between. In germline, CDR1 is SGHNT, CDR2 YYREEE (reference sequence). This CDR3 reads CASSFSLGGAGEKLFF. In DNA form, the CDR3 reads TGTGCCAGCAGCTTTTCTCTCGGGGGGGCAGGCGAAAAACTGTTTTTT.

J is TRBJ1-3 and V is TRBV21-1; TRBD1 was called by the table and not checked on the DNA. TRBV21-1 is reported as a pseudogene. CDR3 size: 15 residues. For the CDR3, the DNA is TGTGCCAGCAGCAAAGTTTGTAACAGAGGAAACACCATATATTTT. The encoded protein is CASSKVCNRGNTIYF.

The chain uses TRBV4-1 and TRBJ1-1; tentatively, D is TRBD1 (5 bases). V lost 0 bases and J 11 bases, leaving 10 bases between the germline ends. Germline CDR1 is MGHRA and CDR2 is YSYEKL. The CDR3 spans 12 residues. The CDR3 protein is CASSQERGPAFF. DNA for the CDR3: TGCGCCAGCAGCCAAGAAAGGGGTCCGGCTTTCTTT.

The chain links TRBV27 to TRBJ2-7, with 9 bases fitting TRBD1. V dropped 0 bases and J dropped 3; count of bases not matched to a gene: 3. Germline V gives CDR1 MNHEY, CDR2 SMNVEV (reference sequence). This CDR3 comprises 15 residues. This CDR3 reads CASSLSGTGIYEQYF. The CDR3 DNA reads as TGTGCCAGCAGTTTATCCGGGACAGGGATCTACGAGCAGTACTTC.

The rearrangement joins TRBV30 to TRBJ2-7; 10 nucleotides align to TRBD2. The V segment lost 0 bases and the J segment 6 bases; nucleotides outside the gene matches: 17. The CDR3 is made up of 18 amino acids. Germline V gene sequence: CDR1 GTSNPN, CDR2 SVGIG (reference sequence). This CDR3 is CAWSVLSSGGPRGSEQYF. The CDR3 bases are TGTGCCTGGAGTGTACTGTCTAGCGGGGGCCCCCGGGGGTCCGAGCAGTACTTC. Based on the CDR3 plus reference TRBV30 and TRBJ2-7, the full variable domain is SQTIHQWPATLVQPVGSPLSLECTVEGTSNPNLYWYRQAAGRGLQLLFYSVGIGQISSEVPQNLSASRPQDRQFILSSKKLLLSDSGFYLCAWSVLSSGGPRGSEQYFGPGTRLTVT.

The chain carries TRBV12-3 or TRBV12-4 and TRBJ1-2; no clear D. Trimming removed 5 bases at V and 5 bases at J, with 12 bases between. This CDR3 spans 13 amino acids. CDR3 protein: CASSNYAGYGYTF. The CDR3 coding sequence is TGTGCCAGCAGTAACTACGCTGGATATGGCTACACCTTC.